Detailed here is one T cell receptor beta chain. The target antigen is unknown. Using its own MiXCR run on the reads, TCRdb lists one record per CDR3 protein. In the table there are about 60,000 distinct CDR3 sequences, around 21% of which are singletons. The trim removed 7 bases at V and 4 bases at J, leaving 6 bases unmatched. CDR1 and CDR2 (germline): SEHNR, FQNEAQ (reference sequence). This CDR3 is built from 14 residues. These data originate in a study of T cell repertoires in cytomegalovirus infection. As for the study in general: In the study, CMV epitopes included recently identified HLA-C-restricted and well-studied HLA-B-restricted ones. Public TCR beta signatures were indicative of both CMV infection and a matching HLA type.

Findings and caveats of the study: Dominating the ex vivo response were HLA-C-restricted CMV-specific TCR beta clonotypes. Based on cumulative public TCR beta family frequency, carriers of CMV plus the relevant HLA were identified.

This specimen consisted of CD8+ T cells from cultured PBMCs, obtained from culture after CMV antigen stimulation. The chain joins TRBV7-9 to TRBJ2-2, with TRBD1 matching over 7 bases. This clonotype was sampled from a human donor in good health (CMV status not recorded). Some clones in this sample may be carry-over from other donors' samples. The CDR3 nucleotides are TGTGCCAGCAAATCGGACAGGCCCACCGGGGAGCTGTTTTTT. Translated: CASKSDRPTGELFF.